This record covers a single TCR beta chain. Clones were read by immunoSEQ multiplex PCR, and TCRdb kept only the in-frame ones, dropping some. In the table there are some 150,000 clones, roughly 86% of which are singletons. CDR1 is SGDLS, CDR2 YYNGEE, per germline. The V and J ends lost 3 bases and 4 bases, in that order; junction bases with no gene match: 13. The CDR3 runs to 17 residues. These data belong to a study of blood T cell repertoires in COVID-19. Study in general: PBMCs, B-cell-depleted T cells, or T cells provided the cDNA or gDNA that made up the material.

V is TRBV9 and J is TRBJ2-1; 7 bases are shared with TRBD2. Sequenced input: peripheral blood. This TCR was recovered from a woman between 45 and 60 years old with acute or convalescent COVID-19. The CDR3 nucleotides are TGTGCCAGCAGCGATCCCCGAGGTAGCGGGTCGTACAATGAGCAGTTCTTC. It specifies CASSDPRGSGSYNEQFF.